The next 13 T cell receptor beta chains were all read from a single sample in a study of cytomegalovirus exposure and HLA in healthy donors. The PCR ran on 60 Vbeta and 13 Jbeta primers. Here immunoSEQ multiplex PCR was the method, and the copy in TCRdb shows in-frame clones only, minus some. Counted here are more than 110,000 clones, around four fifths occurring once; the ten biggest clones make up 1.4% to 1.5%. The sequencing input was PBMCs. The receptors here all came from a man younger than 40 in good health and CMV-seropositive.

This rearrangement joins TRBV4-1 to TRBJ2-2; the match to TRBD2 covers 10 bases. CDR1 is MGHRA, CDR2 YSYEKL, per germline. V lost 1 base to trimming and J lost 4 bases; unmatched junction nucleotides: 9. The CDR3 runs 18 residues. The CDR3 coding sequence is TGCGCCAGCAGCCAAGTCGAGAGAGCGGGAGGGATCACCGGGGAGCTGTTTTTT. Protein: CASSQVERAGGITGELFF.

The CDR3 coding sequence is TGTGCCACCAGCAGAGAAACTAGCGGAAACCAAGAGACCCAGTACTTC. It specifies CATSRETSGNQETQYF. The chain links TRBV15 to TRBJ2-5; 8 bases map to TRBD2. V was clipped by 0 bases and J by 0 bases; unmatched bases: 3. CDR3 length: 16 residues. Germline V CDR1 and CDR2: LNHNV, YYDKDF (reference sequence).

The J gene is TRBJ1-6, the V gene TRBV4-1; weak D call: TRBD1 (6 bases). This CDR3 has 17 amino acids. V lost 3 bases and J lost 0, with 12 bases in between. CDR1 is MGHRA, CDR2 YSYEKL, per germline. CDR3 amino acids: CASSHGRGSSYNSPLHF. CDR3 DNA sequence: TGCGCCAGCAGCCACGGCAGGGGAAGCTCCTATAATTCACCCCTCCACTTT.

The chain recombines TRBV6-5 with TRBJ1-3; D unclear. V lost 5 bases, J lost 0 bases, and 11 bases lay in between. This CDR3 is 15 amino acids long. CDR1 MNHEY and CDR2 SVGAGI come from the germline V gene. CDR3 DNA sequence: TGTGCCAGCAGTGGCGGACTCCACTCTGGAAACACCATATATTTT. Translating it yields CASSGGLHSGNTIYF.

V is TRBV5-1 and J is TRBJ2-1; 12 nucleotides line up with TRBD2. The CDR3 totals 14 residues. The ends lost 4 bases at V and 8 bases at J; junction bases unmatched: 4. Germline V gene lookup returns CDR1 SGHRS and CDR2 YFSETQ. CDR3 in DNA: TGCGCCAGCAGCAAGACTAGCGGGAGCTATGAGCAGTTCTTC. It translates to CASSKTSGSYEQFF.

This chain joins TRBV19 and TRBJ1-5; the match to TRBD1 covers 9 bases. The CDR3 runs 16 residues. V lost 5 bases to trimming and J lost 1 base; unmatched junction nucleotides: 6. The V gene's germline CDR1 is LNHDA and CDR2 SQIVND (reference sequence). CDR3 coding DNA: TGTGCCAGTAGTTCACGGACAGGGGTAAGCAATCAGCCCCAGCATTTT. Amino acids: CASSSRTGVSNQPQHF.

This rearrangement joins TRBV11-2 to TRBJ2-3; maybe TRBD1 (6 bases). Germline V gives CDR1 SGHAT, CDR2 FQNNGV. V was pared by 1 base and J by 4 bases, with 12 bases between. This CDR3 has 15 residues. The chain's CDR3 is CASSLGTAPADTQYF. CDR3 DNA sequence: TGTGCCAGCAGCTTAGGGACAGCCCCCGCAGATACGCAGTATTTT.

The rearrangement joins TRBV5-4 to TRBJ2-7, with 7 bases fitting TRBD1. The germline CDR1 and CDR2 sequences are SGHNT and YYREEE (reference sequence). The J segment lost 2 bases and the V segment lost 5 bases, leaving 10 bases of the junction unmatched. This CDR3 comprises 15 residues. As DNA, the CDR3 is TGTGCCAGCAGATCCCCGGGACAGACTACCTACGAGCAGTACTTC. As protein: CASRSPGQTTYEQYF.

The chain is built from TRBV28 and TRBJ1-4, with a weak D call TRBD1 (5 bases). In germline, CDR1 is MDHEN, CDR2 SYDVKM. This CDR3 has 16 amino acids. Trimming pared 6 bases from V and 7 bases from J, leaving 21 bases between. The CDR3 nucleotides are TGTGCCAGCAGACCCGGGGGGGGAGGAAGAGGTGAAAAACTGTTTTTT. Its protein product is CASRPGGGGRGEKLFF.

This clone was picked up one time. The rearrangement uses TRBV18 and TRBJ2-7, with 8 bases aligning to TRBD2. Germline V CDR1 and CDR2: KGHSH, LQKENI. Trimming took 4 bases from V and 3 from J; bases not matched to a gene: 2. This CDR3 comprises 13 residues. CDR3 in amino acids: CASSLGTSYEQYF. CDR3 sequence (DNA): TGTGCCAGCTCACTCGGGACTAGCTACGAGCAGTACTTC.

J is TRBJ1-5 and V is TRBV6-1; TRBD1 might be the D (6 bases). Germline V gene lookup returns CDR1 MNHNS and CDR2 SASEGT. Trimming left V 1 base short and J 2 bases short, with 9 bases between. The CDR3 extends over 15 amino acids. The CDR3 here is CASSEGDMGNQPQHF. The CDR3 DNA is TGTGCCAGCAGTGAAGGGGACATGGGCAATCAGCCCCAGCATTTT.

CDR3 loop: CASNTNPTEAFF. CDR3 DNA sequence: TGTGCCAGCAACACGAACCCCACTGAAGCTTTCTTT. The chain recombines TRBV2 with TRBJ1-1, with D unresolved. Looked up from germline, CDR1 is SNHLY and CDR2 is FYNNEI. The V gene lost 7 bases and the J gene lost 4 bases, with 10 bases spanning the gap. CDR3 size: 12 residues. The full variable domain, in which reference TRBV2 and TRBJ1-1 provide the parts outside the CDR3, is EPEVTQTPSHQVTQMGQEVILRCVPISNHLYFYWYRQILGQKVEFLVSFYNNEISEKSEIFDDQFSVERPDGSNFTLKIRSTKLEDSAMYFCASNTNPTEAFFGQGTRLTVV.

This clone was found a few times. J is TRBJ1-1 and V is TRBV5-1; a possible D gene is TRBD1 (6 bases). Germline CDR1 SGHRS, CDR2 YFSETQ. V dropped 2 bases and J dropped 2 bases, with 13 bases sitting between them. CDR3 size: 15 residues. This CDR3 reads CASSFGGGGNTEAFF. The CDR3 coding sequence is TGCGCCAGCAGCTTCGGCGGGGGCGGTAACACTGAAGCTTTCTTT.